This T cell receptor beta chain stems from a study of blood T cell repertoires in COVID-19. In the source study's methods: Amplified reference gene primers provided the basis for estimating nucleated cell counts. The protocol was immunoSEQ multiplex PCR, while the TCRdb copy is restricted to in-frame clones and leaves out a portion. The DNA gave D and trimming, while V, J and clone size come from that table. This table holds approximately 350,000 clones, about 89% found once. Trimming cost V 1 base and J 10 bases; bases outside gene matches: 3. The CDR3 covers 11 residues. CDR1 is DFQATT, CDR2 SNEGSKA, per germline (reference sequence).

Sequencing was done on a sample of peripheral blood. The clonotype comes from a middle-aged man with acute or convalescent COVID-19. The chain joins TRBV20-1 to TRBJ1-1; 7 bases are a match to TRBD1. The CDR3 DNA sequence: TGCAGTGCTAGAGGACAGGGAGCAGCTTTCTTT. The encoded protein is CSARGQGAAFF.